The 7 T cell receptor beta chains below were found in one sample sequenced in a study of OX40 agonist ivuxolimab in advanced cancers. Data came from immunoSEQ multiplex PCR; TCRdb stores just in-frame clones and leaves some out. The sample has fewer than 90,000 clones; approximately 90% are singletons. Sequences were derived from CD4+ or CD8+ T cells sorted from blood, sampled in a trial of the OX40 agonist ivuxolimab. The origin of the receptors is an adult with an advanced solid tumor such as melanoma, head and neck, liver or kidney cancer.

The chain is built from TRBV6-6 and TRBJ1-5; D remains ambiguous. The germline V gene encodes CDR1 MNHNY and CDR2 SVGAGI (reference sequence). The ends were cut back, 4 bases at V and 0 bases at J, with 10 bases in the middle. The length of the CDR3 is 15 residues. Here the CDR3 DNA reads TGTGCCAGCAGTTGGAGGTCGGATAGCAATCAGCCCCAGCATTTT. It translates to CASSWRSDSNQPQHF.

The V gene is TRBV19, the J gene TRBJ2-5; perhaps TRBD2 as D (6 bases). This CDR3 region has 14 residues. The V end lost 7 bases, the J end lost 5 bases, and 17 bases lay between the germline ends. The germline gives CDR1 LNHDA, CDR2 SQIVND (reference sequence). The CDR3 protein is CASTDDGRLETQYF. In nucleotides, the CDR3 is TGTGCCAGTACGGATGATGGGAGGTTGGAGACCCAGTACTTC.

This clone was recorded only once. V gene TRBV4-3 combines with J gene TRBJ2-2, with no clear D. Looked up from germline, CDR1 is LGHNA and CDR2 is YSLEER. V lost 0 bases to trimming and J lost 8 bases, with 7 bases between them. The CDR3 runs to 13 residues. CDR3 in amino acids: CASSQDPRGELFF. In DNA form, the CDR3 reads TGCGCCAGCAGCCAAGACCCGAGGGGGGAGCTGTTTTTT.

The chain combines TRBV11-2 with TRBJ1-1; D remains unclear. The V end lost 3 bases, the J end lost 3 bases, and 8 bases lay between the germline ends. Germline V lookup: CDR1 SGHAT, CDR2 FQNNGV. This CDR3 spans 13 amino acids. The CDR3 loop reads CASSFSRYTEAFF. For the CDR3, the DNA is TGTGCCAGCAGCTTTTCAAGGTACACTGAAGCTTTCTTT.

The chain couples TRBV11-2 to TRBJ1-2; D unresolved. Germline V lookup: CDR1 SGHAT, CDR2 FQNNGV. This CDR3 spans 16 amino acids. Trimming left V 5 bases short and J 3 bases short, with 19 bases between. CDR3 coding DNA: TGTGCCAGCAGCGTAATGATGTTTGGGCGAGACTATGGCTACACCTTC. This codes for CASSVMMFGRDYGYTF.

The chain combines TRBV7-9 with TRBJ1-3; D gene uncertain. CDR3 size: 15 residues. With 5 bases removed from V and 0 bases from J, the gap between germline ends came to 11 bases. CDR1 and CDR2 (germline): SEHNR, FQNEAQ (reference sequence). CDR3 DNA: TGTGCCAGCAGCGCCTCCAGCCACTCTGGAAACACCATATATTTT. It is translated as CASSASSHSGNTIYF.

CDR3 in amino acids: CASSSWTGGGTEAFF. The DNA for the CDR3 is TGTGCCAGCAGCTCATGGACGGGGGGAGGCACTGAAGCTTTCTTT. V is TRBV5-5 and J is TRBJ1-1, with a tentative D call TRBD1 (5 bases). From germline, CDR1 is SGHKS and CDR2 YYEKEE (reference sequence). Between the trimmed V and J ends, which lost 3 bases and 4 bases, there was a span of 16 bases. The CDR3 contains 15 residues.